This T cell receptor beta chain was observed in a study of Ad26.COV2.S vaccination and SARS-CoV-2 variants. Treatment given: roughly 18 received Ad26.COV2.S at low or high dose, single or two shots; 5 received placebo; per-sample allocation not given. The study sampled participants on day 63 after the first vaccine or placebo injection. Its platform was an Ad26 vector, and its expressed antigen was Wuhan-strain SARS-CoV-2 spike. This CDR3 has 15 amino acids. Germline trimming cut 2 bases from V and 7 bases from J; bases unmatched to any gene: 7. From germline, CDR1 is SGHTA and CDR2 FQGTGA. Produced via immunoSEQ multiplex PCR; TCRdb's table is partial and in-frame only. Of around 320,000 clones in the sample, over 80% are singletons; the top ten hold 2.1%.

The sequenced sample was peripheral blood, obtained in a trial of Ad26.COV2.S vaccine versus placebo. This TCR came from a person between 18 and 65 years old who received the Ad26.COV2.S COVID-19 vaccine or a placebo. The chain couples TRBV7-3 to TRBJ2-1; 8 nucleotides line up with TRBD2. In nucleotides, the CDR3 is TGTGCCAGCAGCTTAGTAGCGGGGCGCCTGAATGAGCAGTTCTTC. This sequence encodes CASSLVAGRLNEQFF.